This T cell receptor (beta chain) derives from a study of OX40 agonist ivuxolimab in advanced cancers. Study context: Intravenous ivuxolimab at 0.01 to 10 mg/kg was given to patients every 2 weeks. Partial responses occurred in three patients (one hepatocellular carcinoma, two cutaneous melanoma).

TCRdb keeps only in-frame clones here, not all; method: immunoSEQ multiplex PCR. The data show over 65,000 clones, roughly 90% seen once. A note on this clone: Its antigen remains unidentified.

Study findings and constraints: Antigen targets of the expanded peripheral T cells went undetermined.

Sequenced material: CD4+ or CD8+ T cells sorted from blood, taken in a trial of the OX40 agonist ivuxolimab. The clonotype was recovered from an adult with an advanced solid tumor such as melanoma, head and neck, liver or kidney cancer.

The CDR3 here is CAWETSGTGGGYTF. The CDR3 DNA reads as TGTGCCTGGGAAACCTCCGGGACAGGGGGCGGCTACACCTTC. The chain uses TRBV30 and TRBJ1-2; 12 nucleotides line up with TRBD1. J lost 8 bases, V lost 5 bases, and 9 bases had no gene match. This CDR3 spans 14 amino acids. The germline gives CDR1 GTSNPN, CDR2 SVGIG (reference sequence).